The rows below give T cell receptor beta chains drawn from one sample of a study of blood T cell repertoires in COVID-19. Here immunoSEQ multiplex PCR was the method, and the copy in TCRdb shows in-frame clones only, minus some. The profile shows a few hundred thousand clones, 85% to 90% of them singletons. Material for sequencing was PBMCs or T cells enriched from blood (not recorded which). Receptor source: a woman under 30 in a cohort exposed to, infected with or recovered from COVID-19 (not recorded which). Both conserved end residues are part of each CDR3. The D gene is left open where the match is weak. For some rows the clone size is stated as once, few or many, or as a class when expanded; others skip it.

V gene,clone size,D gene,J gene,CDR3 protein,CDR3 DNA
TRBV6-5,NA,NA,TRBJ2-7,CASTHDTGSSYEQYF,TGTGCCAGCACCCACGACACAGGGAGCTCCTACGAGCAGTACTTC
TRBV9,NA,NA,TRBJ2-1,CASSVEGTPGWEQFF,TGTGCCAGCAGCGTAGAAGGGACTCCGGGATGGGAGCAGTTCTTC
TRBV3-1/TRBV3-2,once,TRBD2,TRBJ2-1,CASSQRLADNEQFF,TGTGCCAGCAGCCAACGACTAGCGGACAATGAGCAGTTCTTC
TRBV10-3,NA,TRBD1,TRBJ2-5,CAISEFGTGGKETQYF,TGTGCCATCAGTGAGTTTGGGACAGGGGGAAAAGAGACCCAGTACTTC
TRBV5-1,few,TRBD2,TRBJ2-5,CASSLVLAGEETQYF,TGCGCCAGCAGCTTGGTACTAGCGGGAGAAGAGACCCAGTACTTC
TRBV5-1,NA,TRBD2,TRBJ2-3,CASSLARLGGSADTQYF,TGCGCCAGCAGCTTGGCGCGTTTAGGCGGGAGCGCAGATACGCAGTATTTT
TRBV6-2/TRBV6-3,once,TRBD1,TRBJ1-2,CASSPGTGEANYGYTF,TGTGCCAGCAGTCCCGGGACAGGGGAAGCTAACTATGGCTACACCTTC
TRBV2,NA,NA,TRBJ2-3,CASKSGSTDTQYF,TGTGCCAGCAAGAGCGGAAGCACAGATACGCAGTATTTT
TRBV28,NA,NA,TRBJ2-7,CASSLAPRDNSYEQYF,TGTGCCAGCAGTTTAGCTCCCCGGGACAACTCCTACGAGCAGTACTTC
TRBV5-4,NA,NA,TRBJ1-4,CASTSQPEEKLFF,TGTGCCAGCACGTCTCAACCTGAGGAAAAACTGTTTTTT
TRBV5-6,NA,TRBD2,TRBJ2-7,CASSAGDYEQYF,TGTGCCAGCAGCGCGGGGGATTATGAGCAGTACTTC